A single TCR beta chain is shown here with its context. The authors' processing: The assay estimated nucleated cells by amplifying reference gene primers. Generated by immunoSEQ multiplex PCR, the TCRdb table keeps only in-frame clones and is missing some. For V, J and clone size, that table is used; D and trimming come from the DNA. This sample has about 160,000 clones, with approximately 77% found just once. This sample is part of a study of blood T cell repertoires in COVID-19. Whole-study context: Samples of COVID-19 (acute and convalescent) were obtained from the United States, Italy and Spain. Sources were T cells, B-cell-depleted T cells, or PBMCs; the material itself was cDNA or gDNA.

The sequence derives from an elderly woman with active or convalescent COVID-19. The sample was peripheral blood.

The CDR3 loop reads CASSQEPTRRGGFDEKLFF. The CDR3 DNA reads as TGCGCCAGCAGCCAAGAACCGACCCGCCGGGGGGGATTCGATGAAAAACTGTTTTTT. The J gene is TRBJ1-4, the V gene TRBV4-1, with D possibly being TRBD1 (5 bases). V was clipped by 0 bases and J by 6 bases, with 23 bases between them. This CDR3 comprises 19 residues. Looked up from germline, CDR1 is MGHRA and CDR2 is YSYEKL.